This TCR beta chain was observed in a study of regulatory T cells in long-lasting Graves disease. Study-level information: For under 3 months, newly diagnosed Graves' patients had been taking antithyroid drugs.

Assembly of TCR beta libraries relied on iRepertoire HTBI primers together with Arm-PCR of CDR3 regions. Each CDR3 protein gets one entry after TCRdb re-called the multiplex PCR reads with MiXCR. Among about 540,000 distinct CDR3 sequences listed, approximately 12% were seen once. Germline values: CDR1 SGHTS, CDR2 YDEGEE. This CDR3 is 16 amino acids long. Between the trimmed V and J ends, which lost 5 bases and 5 bases, there was a span of 21 bases. Regarding time point: newly diagnosed GD, antithyroid drugs for less than 3 months. PBMC-derived RNA was used for the TCR library. This clonotype came up many times. These data also formed part of another study, on T cells in Graves' hyperthyroidism and ophthalmopathy.

The origin of this receptor is a man under 40 with Graves disease. The genes are TRBV5-8 and TRBJ2-3; possibly TRBD1 for D (6 bases). Material: peripheral blood mononuclear cells (PBMCs), obtained at new diagnosis, from a patient treated with antithyroid drugs. The CDR3 spells CASSRTGTPGQDTQYF. The CDR3 DNA is TGTGCCAGCAGTCGAACAGGGACACCCGGCCAAGATACGCAGTATTTT. The full variable domain, completed using reference TRBV5-8 and TRBJ2-3, is EAGVTQSPTHLIKTRGQQATLRCSPISGHTSVYWYQQALGLGLQFLLWYDEGEERNRGNFPPRFSGRQFPNYSSELNVNALELEDSALYLCASSRTGTPGQDTQYFGPGTRLTVL.